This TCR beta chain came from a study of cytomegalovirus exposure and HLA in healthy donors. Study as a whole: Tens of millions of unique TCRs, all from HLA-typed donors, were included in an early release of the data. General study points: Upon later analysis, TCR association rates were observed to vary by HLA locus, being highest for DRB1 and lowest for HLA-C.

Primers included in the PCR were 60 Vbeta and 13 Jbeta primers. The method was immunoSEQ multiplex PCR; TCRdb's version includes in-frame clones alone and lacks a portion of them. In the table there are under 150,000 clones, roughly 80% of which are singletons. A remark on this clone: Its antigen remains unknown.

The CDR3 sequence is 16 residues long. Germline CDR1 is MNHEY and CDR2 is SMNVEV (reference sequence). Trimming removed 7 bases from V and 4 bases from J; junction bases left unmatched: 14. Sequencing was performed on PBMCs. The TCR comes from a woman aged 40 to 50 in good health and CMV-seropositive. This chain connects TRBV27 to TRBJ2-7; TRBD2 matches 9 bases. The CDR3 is CASTPFAGGQRYEQYF. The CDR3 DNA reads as TGTGCCAGCACCCCCTTCGCGGGAGGGCAACGGTACGAGCAGTACTTC.